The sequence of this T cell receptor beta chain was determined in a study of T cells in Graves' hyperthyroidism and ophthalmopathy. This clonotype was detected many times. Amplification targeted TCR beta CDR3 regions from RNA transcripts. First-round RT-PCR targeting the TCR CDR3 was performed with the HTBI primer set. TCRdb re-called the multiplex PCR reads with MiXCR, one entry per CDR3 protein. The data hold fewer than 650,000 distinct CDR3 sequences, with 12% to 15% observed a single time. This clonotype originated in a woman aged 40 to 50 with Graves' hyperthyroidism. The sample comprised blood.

The CDR3 bases are TGTGCCAGCAGTGCTGCGGCCAACTACGAGCAGTACTTC. This gives the protein CASSAAANYEQYF. V and J are TRBV2 and TRBJ2-7; D is unresolved. The CDR3 runs 13 residues. V lost 4 bases and J 3 bases, leaving 10 bases between the germline ends. Germline assignment: CDR1 SNHLY and CDR2 FYNNEI.